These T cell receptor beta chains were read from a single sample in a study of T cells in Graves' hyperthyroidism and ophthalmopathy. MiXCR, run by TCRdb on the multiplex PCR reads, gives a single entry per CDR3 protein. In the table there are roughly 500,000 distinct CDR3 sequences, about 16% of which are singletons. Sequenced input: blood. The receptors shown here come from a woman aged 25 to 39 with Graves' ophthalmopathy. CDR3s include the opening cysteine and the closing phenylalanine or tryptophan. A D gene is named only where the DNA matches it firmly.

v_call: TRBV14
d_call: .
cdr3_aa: CASSQDTGSNTGELFF

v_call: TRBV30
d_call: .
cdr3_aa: CAWSAPARGETQYF

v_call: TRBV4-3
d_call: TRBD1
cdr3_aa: CASSQDEGAEGYTF

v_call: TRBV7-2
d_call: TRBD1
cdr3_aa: CASSLDRGQSEQYF

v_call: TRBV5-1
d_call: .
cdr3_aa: CASSHGLSKETQYF

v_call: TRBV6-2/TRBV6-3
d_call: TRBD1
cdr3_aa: CASSYSRGTGEAKNIQYF

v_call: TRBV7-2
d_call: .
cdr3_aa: CASSWGQEAQYF

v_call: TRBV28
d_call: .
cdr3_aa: CASSLRPSSGNTIYF

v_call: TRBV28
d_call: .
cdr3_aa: CASSPALTSYEQYF

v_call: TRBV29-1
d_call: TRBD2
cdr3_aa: CSVGSGSSYNEQFF

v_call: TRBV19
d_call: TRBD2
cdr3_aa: CASSPIAGAAYEQYF

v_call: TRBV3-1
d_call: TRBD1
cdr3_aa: CASSLRQGGMGGYTF

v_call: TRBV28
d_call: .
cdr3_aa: CASSYSGAQHF

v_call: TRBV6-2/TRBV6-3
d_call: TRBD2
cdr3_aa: CASRGTGLAAYEQYF

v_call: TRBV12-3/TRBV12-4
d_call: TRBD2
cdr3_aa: CASRSSGRVYNEQFF

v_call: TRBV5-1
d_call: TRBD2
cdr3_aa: CASSLGSGRASLTDTQYF

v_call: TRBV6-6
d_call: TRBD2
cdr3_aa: CASSYSRASGYYEQYF

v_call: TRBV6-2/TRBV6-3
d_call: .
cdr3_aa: CASTADTGELFF

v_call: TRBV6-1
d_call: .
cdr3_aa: CASSEFPLSTDSNQPQHF

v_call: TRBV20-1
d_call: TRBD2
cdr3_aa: CSASRLAGAGEQFF

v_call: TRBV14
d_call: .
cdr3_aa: CASSQDGFAGSSNEQFF

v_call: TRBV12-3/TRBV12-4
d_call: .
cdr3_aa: CASSLGRNYNEQFF

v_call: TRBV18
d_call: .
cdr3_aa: CASSPVPSSYNEQFF

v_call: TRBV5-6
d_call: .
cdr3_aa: CASSLAPGWTEAFF